A single sample is the source of the 13 T cell receptor beta chains below, sequenced in a study of identical twins. TCRdb analysed the 5' RACE reads with MiXCR anew, one entry per CDR3 protein. Here the sample spans 500,000 to 600,000 distinct CDR3 sequences, roughly a fifth being singletons. This same sample was also part of a study on T cells expressing NK-cell markers.

Sequenced sample: CD4+ T cells sorted from blood. These receptors came from a woman aged 18-29 years in good health.

The chain uses TRBV7-2 and TRBJ1-2; 8 nucleotides align to TRBD1. The V gene's germline CDR1 is SGHTA and CDR2 FQGNSA. V gave up 5 bases and J gave up 8 bases; unmatched junction bases: 10. This CDR3 is 14 amino acids long. The CDR3 loop reads CASSPLTRGQGYTF. The CDR3 DNA follows: TGTGCCAGCAGCCCACTTACCAGGGGGCAGGGCTACACCTTC.

This clonotype was found a few times. DNA for the CDR3: TGTGCCATCAGTGATTATAGCGGGAGATCCACAGATACGCAGTATTTT. Protein: CAISDYSGRSTDTQYF. V is TRBV10-3 and J is TRBJ2-3, with 9 nucleotides matching TRBD2. CDR3 length: 16 residues. V lost 3 bases and J lost 2; bases outside the gene matches: 6. CDR1 ENHRY and CDR2 SYGVKD come from the germline V gene.

This clonotype was counted only a few times. The V gene is TRBV12-3 or TRBV12-4, the J gene TRBJ2-5; possible D gene TRBD2, 5 bases. The CDR3 runs to 17 residues. V was trimmed by 3 bases and J by 4 bases, leaving 21 bases between them. The CDR3 region has the DNA TGTGCCAGCAGTTTTGGACGAGGACCTCCTGGGAGAGAGACCCAGTACTTC. Translation: CASSFGRGPPGRETQYF.

There are a few counts of this clonotype. The chain uses TRBV6-4 and TRBJ2-7, with D possibly matching TRBD1 (6 bases). Germline V CDR1 and CDR2: MRHNA, SNTAGT. V lost 10 bases, J lost 12 bases, and 19 bases lay in between. This CDR3 is 11 amino acids long. The CDR3 loop is CAKNGQPERYF. The CDR3 coding sequence is TGTGCCAAAAATGGACAGCCCGAGAGGTACTTC.

This clonotype came up a few times. This chain links TRBV20-1 with TRBJ2-5; weak D call: TRBD2 (5 bases). Trimming took off 2 bases at V and 5 bases at J, with 9 bases between the two ends. CDR1 and CDR2 (germline): DFQATT, SNEGSKA (reference sequence). CDR3 length: 12 residues. CDR3 nucleotides: TGCAGTGCTAGACCCGGGAAGGAGACCCAGTACTTC. Residues: CSARPGKETQYF.

This clonotype has more than one count but fewer than ten. The DNA for the CDR3 is TGTGCCAGTAGTATTAGGGGACTGTACAATGAGCAGTTCTTC. Translating gives CASSIRGLYNEQFF. V and J are TRBV19 and TRBJ2-1; perhaps TRBD2 as D (6 bases). The length of the CDR3 is 14 residues. Germline V CDR1 and CDR2: LNHDA, SQIVND (reference sequence). V lost 3 bases, J lost 4 bases, and 10 bases lay in between.

J is TRBJ2-2 and V is TRBV10-3; 13 nucleotides agree with TRBD2. This CDR3 contains 18 residues. V shed 6 bases, J shed 2 bases, and the junction held 9 bases outside the gene matches. CDR1 is ENHRY, CDR2 SYGVKD, per germline. The CDR3 nucleotides are TGTGCCATCAGGCCCGGGACTAGCGGGATTCCTAACACCGGGGAGCTGTTTTTT. It encodes CAIRPGTSGIPNTGELFF.

The chain employs TRBV12-3 or TRBV12-4 and TRBJ2-7; a possible D gene is TRBD1 (5 bases). The V end was cut by 6 bases, the J end by 4 bases, with 16 bases between. The CDR3 is 14 amino acids. DNA for the CDR3: TGTGCCAGCAGCGATACAGGTGGAGATTACGAGCAGTACTTC. Amino acids: CASSDTGGDYEQYF.

The J gene is TRBJ1-3, the V gene TRBV7-2; D remains unclear. CDR1 and CDR2 (germline): SGHTA, FQGNSA. The length of the CDR3 is 13 residues. Between the trimmed V and J ends, which lost 4 bases and 4 bases, there was a span of 8 bases. As DNA, the CDR3 is TGTGCCAGCAGCTCCAGCCGGGGAAACACCATATATTTT. Protein sequence: CASSSSRGNTIYF.

The chain has TRBV7-8 and TRBJ1-1; D unresolved. Trimming left V 1 base short and J 3 bases short, with 9 bases between. Germline loops: CDR1 SGHVS, CDR2 FQNEAQ. The CDR3 sequence is 14 residues long. The CDR3 coding sequence is TGTGCCAGCAGCTTAGAAATAAGGTACACTGAAGCTTTCTTT. Encoded protein: CASSLEIRYTEAFF.

The chain employs TRBV21-1 and TRBJ2-5; the table's D call, TRBD2, was not checked against the DNA. TRBV21-1 is given as a pseudogene. CDR3 length: 16 amino acids. The CDR3 loop is CASSKVSSGHQETQYF. The CDR3 DNA reads TGTGCCAGCAGCAAAGTATCTAGCGGACATCAAGAGACCCAGTACTTC.

This clonotype was picked up a small number of times. This rearrangement joins TRBV10-3 to TRBJ1-1; D not resolved. CDR1 and CDR2 from the germline V gene are ENHRY and SYGVKD. CDR3 length equals 11 residues. V was trimmed by 3 bases and J by 4 bases, leaving 3 bases between them. CDR3 in amino acids: CAISDGTEAFF. For the CDR3, the DNA is TGTGCCATCAGTGATGGCACTGAAGCTTTCTTT.

This clonotype has a handful of counts. This CDR3 is CSATDRPMNTEAFF. In DNA, the CDR3 is TGCAGTGCTACGGACAGACCCATGAACACTGAAGCTTTCTTT. The chain carries TRBV20-1 and TRBJ1-1, with D possibly being TRBD1 (6 bases). CDR3 size: 14 residues. Deletions cut 4 bases from V and 0 bases from J, with 12 bases between. CDR1 is DFQATT and CDR2 is SNEGSKA in the germline V gene (reference sequence).